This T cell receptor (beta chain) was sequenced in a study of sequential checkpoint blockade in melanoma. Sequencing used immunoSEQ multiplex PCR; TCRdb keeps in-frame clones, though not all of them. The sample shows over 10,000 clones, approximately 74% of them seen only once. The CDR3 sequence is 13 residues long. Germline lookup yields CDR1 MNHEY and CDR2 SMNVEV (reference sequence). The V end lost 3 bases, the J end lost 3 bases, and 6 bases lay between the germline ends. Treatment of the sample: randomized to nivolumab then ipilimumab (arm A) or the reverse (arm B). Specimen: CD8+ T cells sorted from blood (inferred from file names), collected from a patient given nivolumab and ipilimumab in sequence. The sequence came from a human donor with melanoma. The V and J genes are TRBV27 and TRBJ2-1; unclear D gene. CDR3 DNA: TGTGCCAGCAGTTTTCTACTCTACAATGAGCAGTTCTTC. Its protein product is CASSFLLYNEQFF.